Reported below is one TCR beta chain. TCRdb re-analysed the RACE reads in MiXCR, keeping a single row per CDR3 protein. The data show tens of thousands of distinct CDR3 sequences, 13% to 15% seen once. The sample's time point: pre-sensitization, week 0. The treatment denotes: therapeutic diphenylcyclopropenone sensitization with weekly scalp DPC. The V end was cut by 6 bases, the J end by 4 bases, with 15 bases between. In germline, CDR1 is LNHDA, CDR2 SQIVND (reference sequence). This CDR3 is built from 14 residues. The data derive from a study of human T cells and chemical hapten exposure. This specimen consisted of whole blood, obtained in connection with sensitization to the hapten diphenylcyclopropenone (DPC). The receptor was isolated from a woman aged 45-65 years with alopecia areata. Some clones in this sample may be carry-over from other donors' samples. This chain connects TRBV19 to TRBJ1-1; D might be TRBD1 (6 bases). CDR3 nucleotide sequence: TGTGCCAGTAGAACCGGCAGGGGTTCCACTGAAGCTTTCTTT. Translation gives CASRTGRGSTEAFF.